The source of this T cell receptor (beta chain) is a study of T cells in Graves' hyperthyroidism and ophthalmopathy. Findings of the study overall: Blood also contained most expanded thyroid clonotypes above 0.001. The model's output predicted ophthalmopathy at a median of roughly seven months prior to onset.

Diagnoses were established using clinical symptoms, serum thyroxine and TRAb, thyroid ultrasound and orbital computed tomography. The table lists this clonotype with many counts. What it recognizes is unknown. The source material, RNA transcripts, was used to amplify TCR beta CDR3 regions. The HTBI primer set drove a first-round RT-PCR of the TCR CDR3. From the multiplex PCR reads, TCRdb called clonotypes with MiXCR, one entry per CDR3 protein. The sample holds hundreds of thousands of distinct CDR3 sequences; just under 45% are singletons and the top ten take less than 9.5%. Trimming shortened V by 4 bases and J by 3 bases, and 19 bases separated the two germline ends. The CDR3 is 16 residues long. Germline assignment: CDR1 SNHLY and CDR2 FYNNEI.

This sequence joins TRBV2 and TRBJ2-7, with D maybe TRBD2 (6 bases). The receptor's source is an adult man with Graves' disease, either hyperthyroidism or ophthalmopathy (not recorded which). The sample taken for sequencing was peripheral blood or thyroid tissue (not recorded which). The CDR3 sequence is CASSGDSLGGGYEQYF. The CDR3 DNA reads TGTGCCAGCAGTGGGGACTCCTTGGGTGGAGGCTACGAGCAGTACTTC.